This is a list of T cell receptor beta chains from one sample in a study of control samples from healthy donors and cancer patients. TCRdb's copy holds only in-frame clones and misses some; the assay was immunoSEQ multiplex PCR. The sample contains over 150,000 clones, approximately 94% of which appear only once. The material sequenced was blood. The receptors were sampled from a woman aged 18-29 years in good health. The CDR3 runs from the conserved cysteine through the conserved F or W. A D gene is named only where the DNA matches it firmly. Rows give clone size only sometimes, using once, few, many, or a class for an expanded clone.

J gene: TRBJ2-7
D gene: TRBD2
clone size: -
V gene: TRBV5-1
CDR3 DNA: TGCGCCAGCAGCGAGACTAGCGGACCTTCCTACGAGCAGTACTTC
CDR3 protein: CASSETSGPSYEQYF

J gene: TRBJ1-4
D gene: -
clone size: -
V gene: TRBV5-6
CDR3 DNA: TGTGCCAGCAGCGTACATAGGCTTAAAGAAAAACTGTTTTTT
CDR3 protein: CASSVHRLKEKLFF

J gene: TRBJ2-1
D gene: TRBD1
clone size: -
V gene: TRBV12-5
CDR3 DNA: TGTGCTAGTGGTTTATCGACAGGGGGCTATGAGCAGTTCTTC
CDR3 protein: CASGLSTGGYEQFF

J gene: TRBJ1-6
D gene: -
clone size: -
V gene: TRBV28
CDR3 DNA: TGTGCCAGCAGCCCGTCGCGGGCTAACATGGATTCACCCCTCCACTTT
CDR3 protein: CASSPSRANMDSPLHF

J gene: TRBJ1-1
D gene: -
clone size: -
V gene: TRBV19
CDR3 DNA: TGTGCCAGTAGTGCCCAGGGAGGGGACACTGAAGCTTTCTTT
CDR3 protein: CASSAQGGDTEAFF

J gene: TRBJ1-1
D gene: -
clone size: -
V gene: TRBV12-1
CDR3 DNA: TGTGCCATTTCGCCCCCGAGGGGGGGGCTGAAAGCTTTCTTT
CDR3 protein: CAISPPRGGLKAFF

J gene: TRBJ2-6
D gene: TRBD1
clone size: once
V gene: TRBV19
CDR3 DNA: TGTGCCAGTAGTGACAGGGCTGGGGCCAACGTCCTGACTTTC
CDR3 protein: CASSDRAGANVLTF

J gene: TRBJ2-7
D gene: -
clone size: -
V gene: TRBV6-4
CDR3 DNA: TGTGCCAGCAGTGATTACTTGGACGGGACCTACGAGCAGTACTTC
CDR3 protein: CASSDYLDGTYEQYF

J gene: TRBJ1-3
D gene: -
clone size: -
V gene: TRBV10-3
CDR3 DNA: TGTGCCATCAGTGAGTCGAGGGGAAACACCATATATTTT
CDR3 protein: CAISESRGNTIYF

J gene: TRBJ1-1
D gene: TRBD1
clone size: -
V gene: TRBV28
CDR3 DNA: TGTGCCAGCAGTTTGCGGACAGGGTCGCCTGAAGCTTTCTTT
CDR3 protein: CASSLRTGSPEAFF

J gene: TRBJ2-3
D gene: -
clone size: once
V gene: TRBV14
CDR3 DNA: TGTGCCAGCAGCCATCCGGGACACCTCACAGATACGCAGTATTTT
CDR3 protein: CASSHPGHLTDTQYF

J gene: TRBJ2-5
D gene: TRBD1
clone size: -
V gene: TRBV6-5
CDR3 DNA: TGTGCCAGCAGTTACTCAGGGGGCAGGCAAGAGACCCAGTACTTC
CDR3 protein: CASSYSGGRQETQYF

J gene: TRBJ1-1
D gene: -
clone size: -
V gene: TRBV28
CDR3 DNA: TGTGCCAGCAGTTCCCCTGGGGAACCCAACACTGAAGCTTTCTTT
CDR3 protein: CASSSPGEPNTEAFF

J gene: TRBJ2-5
D gene: -
clone size: -
V gene: TRBV11-2
CDR3 DNA: TGTGCCAGCAGCTTAGAACATCCGGGGGCCATCCCAGAGACCCAGTACTTC
CDR3 protein: CASSLEHPGAIPETQYF

J gene: TRBJ2-2
D gene: -
clone size: -
V gene: TRBV7-3
CDR3 DNA: TGTGCCAGCAGCTCCCAGGCTGGGGGGACCGGGGAGCTGTTTTTT
CDR3 protein: CASSSQAGGTGELFF

J gene: TRBJ2-1
D gene: -
clone size: once
V gene: TRBV5-1
CDR3 DNA: TGCGCCAGCAGCTTGGGAGGACTTACCTACAATGAGCAGTTCTTC
CDR3 protein: CASSLGGLTYNEQFF

J gene: TRBJ1-2
D gene: -
clone size: -
V gene: TRBV5-4
CDR3 DNA: TGTGCCAGCAGCCTATCAGGGACTCCATATGGCTACACCTTC
CDR3 protein: CASSLSGTPYGYTF

J gene: TRBJ1-2
D gene: -
clone size: -
V gene: TRBV24-1
CDR3 DNA: TGTGCCACCAGTGATCCACGGACACCCTATGGCTACACCTTC
CDR3 protein: CATSDPRTPYGYTF

J gene: TRBJ1-2
D gene: TRBD1
clone size: -
V gene: TRBV18
CDR3 DNA: TGTGCCAGCTCACCAGGGACAGACTATGGCTACACCTTC
CDR3 protein: CASSPGTDYGYTF

J gene: TRBJ1-1
D gene: TRBD1
clone size: -
V gene: TRBV5-4
CDR3 DNA: TGTGCCAGCAGCCGACAGGGGGGGACTGAAGCTTTCTTT
CDR3 protein: CASSRQGGTEAFF

J gene: TRBJ1-1
D gene: TRBD1
clone size: -
V gene: TRBV28
CDR3 DNA: TGTGCCAGCAACCCAGGGGGCGCGAACACTGAAGCTTTCTTT
CDR3 protein: CASNPGGANTEAFF

J gene: TRBJ2-3
D gene: -
clone size: -
V gene: TRBV20-1
CDR3 DNA: TGCAGTGCTAGTGTCAGAAACACAGATACGCAGTATTTT
CDR3 protein: CSASVRNTDTQYF

J gene: TRBJ2-7
D gene: TRBD2
clone size: -
V gene: TRBV19
CDR3 DNA: TGTGCCAGTAGTGCACTAGCGGGAGGTACCTACGAGCAGTACTTC
CDR3 protein: CASSALAGGTYEQYF

J gene: TRBJ2-5
D gene: -
clone size: -
V gene: TRBV6-5
CDR3 DNA: TGTGCCAGCAGTTATCGTGAGACCCAGTACTTC
CDR3 protein: CASSYRETQYF

J gene: TRBJ1-5
D gene: TRBD1
clone size: -
V gene: TRBV24-1
CDR3 DNA: TGTGCCACCAGTGACCACCGGACAGGGAGCAATCAGCCCCAGCATTTT
CDR3 protein: CATSDHRTGSNQPQHF

J gene: TRBJ1-6
D gene: -
clone size: -
V gene: TRBV11-3
CDR3 DNA: TGTGCCAGCAGCTTAGATGGATACAATTCACCCCTCCACTTT
CDR3 protein: CASSLDGYNSPLHF

J gene: TRBJ1-2
D gene: TRBD1
clone size: -
V gene: TRBV5-6
CDR3 DNA: TGTGCCAGCAGCCTACTTGGGACAGTGAACTATGGCTACACCTTC
CDR3 protein: CASSLLGTVNYGYTF

J gene: TRBJ1-5
D gene: -
clone size: -
V gene: TRBV6-2/TRBV6-3
CDR3 DNA: TGTGCCAGCAGTTACTCAACAACAGGGAGTCAGCCCCAGCATTTT
CDR3 protein: CASSYSTTGSQPQHF

J gene: TRBJ1-2
D gene: TRBD1
clone size: -
V gene: TRBV28
CDR3 DNA: TGTGCCAGCAGTTCCCTTGACAGGGGGGGCTACTATGGCTACACCTTC
CDR3 protein: CASSSLDRGGYYGYTF

J gene: TRBJ1-6
D gene: -
clone size: -
V gene: TRBV5-1
CDR3 DNA: TGCGCCAGCAGCTTGGCCGGGGGTGGGGGTCGACATTCACCCCTCCACTTT
CDR3 protein: CASSLAGGGGRHSPLHF

J gene: TRBJ1-5
D gene: -
clone size: -
V gene: TRBV10-3
CDR3 DNA: TGTGCCATCAGTGAAGAGGCCAGTCAGCCCCAGCATTTT
CDR3 protein: CAISEEASQPQHF

J gene: TRBJ1-3
D gene: TRBD1
clone size: -
V gene: TRBV14
CDR3 DNA: TGTGCCAGCAGCCGGACGGGACAGGCCCCTGGAAACACCATATATTTT
CDR3 protein: CASSRTGQAPGNTIYF

J gene: TRBJ2-6
D gene: TRBD2
clone size: -
V gene: TRBV6-2/TRBV6-3
CDR3 DNA: TGTGCCAGCAGTTTACTAGCGGGGGGCTCTGGGGCCAACGTCCTGACTTTC
CDR3 protein: CASSLLAGGSGANVLTF

J gene: TRBJ1-2
D gene: -
clone size: -
V gene: TRBV18
CDR3 DNA: TGTGCCAGCTCACCACAGGGAGAGTATGGCTACACCTTC
CDR3 protein: CASSPQGEYGYTF

J gene: TRBJ1-5
D gene: -
clone size: -
V gene: TRBV5-4
CDR3 DNA: TGTGCCAGCAGCCCCCGGACGGGGAGTCAGCCCCAGCATTTT
CDR3 protein: CASSPRTGSQPQHF

J gene: TRBJ2-7
D gene: -
clone size: -
V gene: TRBV29-1
CDR3 DNA: TGCAGCGCGACCGGCCTACCCTACGAGCAGTACTTC
CDR3 protein: CSATGLPYEQYF

J gene: TRBJ1-4
D gene: -
clone size: -
V gene: TRBV10-3
CDR3 DNA: TGTGCCACCCAAGACAGGACTGATGAAAAACTGTTTTTT
CDR3 protein: CATQDRTDEKLFF

J gene: TRBJ2-1
D gene: -
clone size: -
V gene: TRBV3-1/TRBV3-2
CDR3 DNA: TGTGCCAGCAGCCAACGGGTCCAGGATGAGCAGTTCTTC
CDR3 protein: CASSQRVQDEQFF

J gene: TRBJ1-4
D gene: -
clone size: few
V gene: TRBV5-1
CDR3 DNA: TGCGCCAGCAGCTTGGTAGGACAGACTACCGACCCTAATGAAAAACTGTTTTTT
CDR3 protein: CASSLVGQTTDPNEKLFF

J gene: TRBJ1-5
D gene: TRBD1
clone size: -
V gene: TRBV2
CDR3 DNA: TGTGCCAGCAGTAAGCCCACAGGGGGCGATCAGCCCCAGCATTTT
CDR3 protein: CASSKPTGGDQPQHF

J gene: TRBJ2-1
D gene: -
clone size: once
V gene: TRBV18
CDR3 DNA: TGTGCCAGCTCACACCAAAGTGCCTACAATGAGCAGTTCTTC
CDR3 protein: CASSHQSAYNEQFF

J gene: TRBJ1-1
D gene: -
clone size: -
V gene: TRBV7-8
CDR3 DNA: TGTGCCAGCAGCCCACTCCGGGGCGGCACTGAAGCTTTCTTT
CDR3 protein: CASSPLRGGTEAFF

J gene: TRBJ1-1
D gene: -
clone size: -
V gene: TRBV28
CDR3 DNA: TGTGCCAGCAGTTTAGGCAAGAACACTGAAGCTTTCTTT
CDR3 protein: CASSLGKNTEAFF

J gene: TRBJ2-7
D gene: TRBD1
clone size: -
V gene: TRBV5-1
CDR3 DNA: TGCGCCAGCAGCCCAACGGGACAGGACTCCTACGAGCAGTACTTC
CDR3 protein: CASSPTGQDSYEQYF

J gene: TRBJ2-7
D gene: TRBD1
clone size: -
V gene: TRBV7-2
CDR3 DNA: TGTGCCAGCAGCTCCAGAGGGGACAGGGGGGCCTACGAGCAGTACTTC
CDR3 protein: CASSSRGDRGAYEQYF

J gene: TRBJ1-6
D gene: -
clone size: -
V gene: TRBV5-4
CDR3 DNA: TGTGCCACCTGGCAGGACTCAAATTCACCCCTCCACTTT
CDR3 protein: CATWQDSNSPLHF

J gene: TRBJ2-7
D gene: -
clone size: -
V gene: TRBV29-1
CDR3 DNA: TGCAGCGTTGAGTCGGTGCTGCGAAGCGAGCAGTACTTC
CDR3 protein: CSVESVLRSEQYF

J gene: TRBJ1-5
D gene: TRBD1
clone size: once
V gene: TRBV3-1/TRBV3-2
CDR3 DNA: TGTGCCAGCAGCCAAGTTACAGGACAGGGGATTCAGCCCCAGCATTTT
CDR3 protein: CASSQVTGQGIQPQHF

J gene: TRBJ2-1
D gene: TRBD1
clone size: once
V gene: TRBV19
CDR3 DNA: TGTGCCAGTAGTTTCCGCGGGACAGGGGGCTTCAATGAGCAGTTCTTC
CDR3 protein: CASSFRGTGGFNEQFF

J gene: TRBJ2-7
D gene: -
clone size: -
V gene: TRBV7-3
CDR3 DNA: TGTGCCAGCAGCCCCATGTTTGTCCCGGGACACCCCTCCTACGAGCAGTACTTC
CDR3 protein: CASSPMFVPGHPSYEQYF

J gene: TRBJ1-4
D gene: -
clone size: -
V gene: TRBV11-2
CDR3 DNA: TGTGCCAGCAGCTTAGCGTTACTGGGTATTCGGGAAAAACTGTTTTTT
CDR3 protein: CASSLALLGIREKLFF

J gene: TRBJ2-3
D gene: -
clone size: -
V gene: TRBV6-1
CDR3 DNA: TGTGCCAGCAGTGAAGGACTAAGGGTCTCGGTGGATACGCAGTATTTT
CDR3 protein: CASSEGLRVSVDTQYF

J gene: TRBJ1-2
D gene: TRBD1
clone size: -
V gene: TRBV15
CDR3 DNA: TGTGCCACCAGCAGCGAGGGACAGATGGAGGGCTACACCTTC
CDR3 protein: CATSSEGQMEGYTF

J gene: TRBJ1-5
D gene: -
clone size: once
V gene: TRBV7-8
CDR3 DNA: TGTGCCAGCAGCTTACCAGGGAATAGCAATCAGCCCCAGCATTTT
CDR3 protein: CASSLPGNSNQPQHF

J gene: TRBJ1-1
D gene: -
clone size: -
V gene: TRBV4-1
CDR3 DNA: TGCGCCAGCAGCCAAAGTGGCGGGCAGGCGAACACTGAAGCTTTCTTT
CDR3 protein: CASSQSGGQANTEAFF

J gene: TRBJ2-3
D gene: TRBD1
clone size: -
V gene: TRBV28
CDR3 DNA: TGTGCCAGCAGCTACTTAACCCGGGACAGGGAATCAGATACGCAGTATTTT
CDR3 protein: CASSYLTRDRESDTQYF

J gene: TRBJ1-1
D gene: -
clone size: -
V gene: TRBV19
CDR3 DNA: TGTGCCAGTAGTATTTGGGGGGGCCGTTATCCCCCGAACACTGAAGCTTTCTTT
CDR3 protein: CASSIWGGRYPPNTEAFF

J gene: TRBJ2-1
D gene: -
clone size: -
V gene: TRBV7-3
CDR3 DNA: TGTGCCAGCAGTCCGCAGGGGGGGGGTGAGCAGTTCTTC
CDR3 protein: CASSPQGGGEQFF

J gene: TRBJ1-2
D gene: -
clone size: -
V gene: TRBV5-8
CDR3 DNA: TGTGCCAGCGGACGGACCCCTGAAAACCTGTTGCATGGCTACACCTTC
CDR3 protein: CASGRTPENLLHGYTF